A single sample is the source of the 13 T cell receptor beta chains below, sequenced in a study of T cells after yellow fever vaccination. TCRdb fed the 5' RACE reads into MiXCR, producing one record per CDR3 protein. This table has 340,000 or so distinct CDR3 sequences, about 12% appearing once. Sequenced here: CD4+ T cells sorted from PBMCs, sampled 15 days after the yellow fever booster vaccination. The receptors come from a man aged 18 to 35 who received the YFV17D yellow fever vaccine.

This clonotype has only a few counts. The chain joins TRBV4-1 to TRBJ1-3; TRBD1 matches at 7 bases. CDR1 and CDR2 from the germline V gene are MGHRA and YSYEKL. The CDR3 sequence is 16 residues long. V dropped 2 bases and J dropped 4; count of bases not matched to a gene: 8. This CDR3 reads CASSQPTRGSGNTIYF. The CDR3 DNA follows: TGCGCCAGCAGCCAACCTACCAGGGGGTCCGGAAACACCATATATTTT.

The V gene is TRBV12-3 or TRBV12-4, the J gene TRBJ2-5; TRBD2 matches 10 bases. The CDR3 extends over 17 amino acids. The V segment lost 3 bases and the J segment 3 bases; nucleotides outside the gene matches: 10. The CDR3 DNA sequence: TGTGCCAGCAGTTTGCCAGCGGGGGGGCTCGGGGAAGAGACCCAGTACTTC. Protein: CASSLPAGGLGEETQYF.

This clonotype turned up a few times. J is TRBJ2-7 and V is TRBV20-1; 8 bases agree with TRBD1. This CDR3 is 12 amino acids long. From germline, CDR1 is DFQATT and CDR2 SNEGSKA (reference sequence). The CDR3 is CSWTGSSYEQYV. The CDR3 DNA follows: TGCAGCTGGACAGGGAGCTCCTACGAGCAGTACGTC.

The sample holds a few counts of this clonotype. The chain combines TRBV5-1 with TRBJ2-7; D gene ambiguous. The germline CDR1 and CDR2 sequences are SGHRS and YFSETQ. The V end lost 2 bases, the J end lost 6 bases, and 12 bases lay between the germline ends. The CDR3 runs 13 residues. Here the CDR3 reads CASSLRGDSEQYV. DNA of the CDR3: TGCGCCAGCAGCTTACGTGGGGATAGCGAGCAGTACGTC.

This rearrangement joins TRBV5-4 to TRBJ2-3, with D possibly TRBD1 on 6 matching bases. The CDR3 is 15 residues long. V dropped 4 bases and J dropped 5 bases, with 17 bases sitting between them. Germline values: CDR1 SGHNT, CDR2 YYREEE (reference sequence). CDR3 protein: CASSRWTEPGDTQYF. In DNA form, the CDR3 reads TGTGCCAGCAGCCGGTGGACAGAACCTGGAGATACGCAGTATTTT.

This clonotype was detected only a few times. The chain uses TRBV4-3 and TRBJ1-2; tentatively, D is TRBD1 (6 bases). Trimming cost V 6 bases and J 6 bases, with 20 bases left between them. This CDR3 region has 15 residues. The germline gives CDR1 LGHNA, CDR2 YSLEER. CDR3 DNA: TGCGCCAGCAGGTACACTTCGGCAGGGGTGCATGGCTACACCTTC. Protein sequence: CASRYTSAGVHGYTF.

The sample holds a few counts of this clonotype. The rearrangement joins TRBV7-2 to TRBJ1-5; the match to TRBD1 covers 7 bases. This CDR3 is built from 15 residues. Trimming at V came to 5 bases and at J to 3 bases, leaving 7 bases not matched to a gene. The germline CDR1 and CDR2 sequences are SGHTA and FQGNSA. The CDR3, as DNA: TGTGCCAGCAGCCTATTGACAGGGAACAATCAGCCCCAGCATTTT. This encodes CASSLLTGNNQPQHF. Full variable domain (rest looked up from reference TRBV7-2 and TRBJ1-5): GAGVSQSPSNKVTEKGKDVELRCDPISGHTALYWYRQSLGQGLEFLIYFQGNSAPDKSGLPSDRFSAERTGGSVSTLTIQRTQQEDSAVYLCASSLLTGNNQPQHFGDGTRLSIL.

The chain has TRBV18 and TRBJ1-1; D is unclear. This CDR3 has 11 residues. The germline CDR1 and CDR2 sequences are KGHSH and LQKENI. V lost 4 bases, J lost 8 bases, and 8 bases lay in between. The CDR3 region is CASSRYDEAFF. Here the CDR3 DNA reads TGTGCCAGCTCACGATACGACGAAGCTTTCTTT.

This clonotype came up a few times. This sequence joins TRBV7-3 and TRBJ2-1, with a weak D call TRBD2 (5 bases). Germline CDR1 SGHTA, CDR2 FQGTGA. CDR3 length: 13 residues. The V and J ends lost 4 bases and 4 bases respectively, with 8 bases between them. The chain's CDR3 is CASSSSGYNEQFF. The CDR3, as DNA: TGTGCCAGCAGCTCTTCGGGATACAATGAGCAGTTCTTC.

This clonotype was seen a handful of times. The V call is TRBV5-1, the J call TRBJ2-2; either TRBD1 or TRBD2 may fit D (5 bases each). CDR1 SGHRS and CDR2 YFSETQ come from the germline V gene. The CDR3 consists of 15 residues. V lost 2 bases and J lost 6, with 14 bases in between. In DNA form, the CDR3 reads TGCGCCAGCAGCTTAGGGACGGCCGTCTCCGGGGAGCTGTTTTTT. Residues: CASSLGTAVSGELFF.

The chain carries TRBV6-4 and TRBJ2-3; a possible D gene is TRBD2 (5 bases). CDR1 is MRHNA, CDR2 SNTAGT, per germline. This CDR3 is 15 amino acids long. V was shortened by 8 bases and J by 1 base, with 16 bases between the two germline ends. In nucleotides, the CDR3 is TGTGCCAGCTCAGTGACTATTAGCGGCACAGATACGCAGTATTTT. Amino acid sequence: CASSVTISGTDTQYF.

Written as DNA, the CDR3 is TGCAGTGCTAGAAGGCCAGGCGGAGAAAAACTGTTTTTT. Translating gives CSARRPGGEKLFF. The V gene is TRBV20-1, the J gene TRBJ1-4; D ambiguous. Deletions cut 2 bases from V and 8 bases from J, with 12 bases between. Germline CDR1 and CDR2: DFQATT and SNEGSKA (reference sequence). CDR3 length equals 13 residues.

The chain recombines TRBV18 with TRBJ1-1; TRBD1 might be the D (6 bases). With 3 bases removed from V and 3 bases from J, the gap between germline ends came to 11 bases. CDR3 size: 14 residues. Germline V gene data show CDR1 as KGHSH and CDR2 as LQKENI. CDR3 DNA: TGTGCCAGCTCACCCTCAGGGGTTGACACTGAAGCTTTCTTT. It encodes CASSPSGVDTEAFF.